This TCR beta chain was observed in a study of monozygotic twins with inflammatory bowel disease. TCRdb reworked the 5' RACE reads into one entry per CDR3 protein, no DNA. The data include some 150,000 distinct CDR3 sequences; the top ten clones carry roughly 1.2%. This CDR3 region has 15 residues. The V gene is TRBV12-3 or TRBV12-4, the J gene TRBJ2-7; TCRdb's D call of TRBD1 is untestable without DNA. This receptor was obtained from a human donor with ulcerative colitis or Crohn's disease, or a healthy co-twin of an affected twin (not recorded which). The specimen sequenced was blood. CDR3 amino acids: CASSSSGQGTYEQYF.